A single sample is the source of the 19 T cell receptor beta chains below, sequenced in a study of blood T cell repertoires in COVID-19 (TCRdb year 2020). To prepare the library, the immunoSEQ multiplex PCR assay was applied. TCRdb's version of the immuneACCESS table is confined to in-frame rearrangements and falls short of the full clone set. An unresolved V gene accounts for under half of the shortfall where checked; the remainder is of unknown origin. The sample table contains approximately 54,000 clones; only one count was recorded for about nine tenths of them. 7% to 9% of the sample is in the top ten clones. Source material: peripheral blood. These receptors originate from a woman aged 40 to 49 with active COVID-19.

The CDR3 protein is CASSQTESPNEKLFF. DNA for the CDR3: TGTGCCAGCAGCCAAACAGAAAGCCCTAATGAAAAACTGTTTTTT. J is TRBJ1-4 and V is TRBV3-1 (or the pseudogene TRBV3-2); D not resolved. V was trimmed by 2 bases and J by 3 bases, leaving 10 bases between them. The CDR3 sequence is 15 residues long. The V gene's germline CDR1 is LGHDT and CDR2 YNNKEL (reference sequence).

V usage is TRBV7-9 and J usage is TRBJ1-2; D is unresolved. V lost 1 base and J 3 bases, leaving 18 bases between the germline ends. This CDR3 comprises 17 residues. The germline V gene encodes CDR1 SEHNR and CDR2 FQNEAQ (reference sequence). The DNA for the CDR3 is TGTGCCAGCAGCTTAGTGGCCAGGAGGCCGGACCACTATGGCTACACCTTC. This sequence encodes CASSLVARRPDHYGYTF.

This chain connects TRBV6-5 to TRBJ2-1; TRBD2 agrees at 8 bases. Per the germline V gene, CDR1 is MNHEY and CDR2 is SVGAGI. The CDR3 spans 16 residues. V shed 0 bases and J 4 bases; nucleotides not matched to a gene: 5. CDR3 sequence reads: CASSYSLRGVYNEQFF. CDR3 nucleotide sequence: TGTGCCAGCAGTTACTCGTTGCGGGGGGTTTACAATGAGCAGTTCTTC.

This rearrangement joins TRBV19 to TRBJ2-7; no reliable D call. The CDR3 is 14 amino acids. The V end was cut by 4 bases, the J end by 2 bases, with 12 bases between. The V gene's germline CDR1 is LNHDA and CDR2 SQIVND (reference sequence). CDR3: CASSRRQRTYEQYF. CDR3 DNA sequence: TGTGCCAGTAGTAGACGACAAAGGACCTACGAGCAGTACTTC.

V usage is TRBV3-1 (or the pseudogene TRBV3-2) and J usage is TRBJ2-7; tentative D call: TRBD1 (6 bases). CDR3 length: 12 amino acids. V shed 3 bases and J shed 6 bases, with 9 bases lying between them. Germline CDR1 is LGHDT and CDR2 is YNNKEL (reference sequence). This chain's CDR3 is CASSHQGREQYF. The CDR3 DNA reads TGTGCCAGCAGCCATCAGGGGCGCGAGCAGTACTTC.

This clone was recorded only once. J is TRBJ2-5 and V is TRBV5-6; 11 bases are shared with TRBD2. This CDR3 contains 17 residues. V trimming: 6 bases; J trimming: 5 bases; junction bases outside the gene matches: 15. Germline V gene sequence: CDR1 SGHDT, CDR2 YYEEEE. CDR3 sequence (DNA): TGTGCCAGCAATCAACTGATAGCGGGGGGGGCCGGGGAGACCCAGTACTTC. It yields the protein CASNQLIAGGAGETQYF.

This clone was recorded a few times. This chain links TRBV3-1 (or the pseudogene TRBV3-2) with TRBJ1-4; no clear D. The V end lost 1 base, the J end lost 0 bases, and 6 bases lay between the germline ends. In germline, CDR1 is LGHDT, CDR2 YNNKEL (reference sequence). CDR3 length equals 15 residues. CDR3 sequence reads: CASSQAGATNEKLFF. For the CDR3, the DNA is TGTGCCAGCAGCCAAGCCGGGGCAACTAATGAAAAACTGTTTTTT.

CDR3 region: CASSSEGGLISGYTDTQYF. The CDR3 DNA is TGCGCCAGCAGCTCAGAGGGGGGGCTAATATCGGGATACACAGATACGCAGTATTTT. The rearrangement uses TRBV5-1 and TRBJ2-3; D may be TRBD2 (7 bases). Germline CDR1 and CDR2: SGHRS and YFSETQ. The CDR3 runs to 19 residues. The ends were cut back, 3 bases at V and 2 bases at J, with 25 bases in the middle.

The chain couples TRBV27 to TRBJ1-2, with TRBD1 matching 8 bases. Germline CDR1 MNHEY, CDR2 SMNVEV (reference sequence). V lost 4 bases, J lost 4 bases, and 8 bases stayed unmatched. This CDR3 contains 15 residues. CDR3 sequence (DNA): TGTGCCAGCAGTTGGGTAGACAGGGGCGGCTATGGCTACACCTTC. Residues: CASSWVDRGGYGYTF.

The rearrangement links TRBV30 to TRBJ1-2; tentatively, D is TRBD1 (5 bases). V lost 0 bases to trimming and J lost 8 bases, with 10 bases between them. The germline CDR1 and CDR2 sequences are GTSNPN and SVGIG (reference sequence). The CDR3 is 12 residues long. The CDR3 protein is CAWSVGAGGYTF. CDR3 DNA: TGTGCCTGGAGTGTAGGGGCGGGAGGCTACACCTTC.

V usage is TRBV7-2 and J usage is TRBJ2-5, with D possibly being TRBD2 (6 bases). The CDR3 length is 14 residues. Trimming pared 5 bases from V and 0 bases from J, leaving 10 bases between. Germline V lookup: CDR1 SGHTA, CDR2 FQGNSA. The CDR3 DNA is TGTGCCAGCAGCCTCGGGGGAAACCAAGAGACCCAGTACTTC. Amino acid sequence: CASSLGGNQETQYF.

This chain connects TRBV6-2 or TRBV6-3 to TRBJ2-1, with TRBD2 matching over 10 bases. The CDR3 covers 14 residues. Looked up from germline, CDR1 is MNHEY and CDR2 is SVGEGT. With 5 bases clipped from V and 10 bases from J, the junction kept 8 bases outside the gene matches. This chain's CDR3 is CASSLTSGVGEQFF. The CDR3, as DNA: TGTGCCAGCAGTCTAACTAGCGGGGTAGGAGAGCAGTTCTTC.

The chain combines TRBV19 with TRBJ1-4, with D possibly TRBD1 on 5 matching bases. This CDR3 spans 14 amino acids. Trimming cost V 8 bases and J 8 bases, with 18 bases left between them. Germline CDR1 is LNHDA and CDR2 is SQIVND (reference sequence). The CDR3 nucleotides are TGTGCCAGTGGCTCTGGGCAGGGTATAGAAAAACTGTTTTTT. Amino acids: CASGSGQGIEKLFF.

CDR3 in DNA: TGTGCCAGCAGCACCAACAGGGAGACCTATGGCTACACCTTC. Amino acid sequence: CASSTNRETYGYTF. The chain has TRBV7-4 and TRBJ1-2, with D tentatively TRBD1 (6 bases). The germline gives CDR1 SGHVT, CDR2 SQSDAQ. The V gene lost 5 bases and the J gene lost 4 bases, with 14 bases spanning the gap. This CDR3 has 14 amino acids. The full variable domain, its missing parts supplied by reference TRBV7-4 and TRBJ1-2, is GAGVSQSPRYKVAKRGRDVALRCDSISGHVTLYWYRQTLGQGSEVLTYSQSDAQRDKSGRPSGRFSAERPERSVSTLKIQRTEQGDSAVYLCASSTNRETYGYTFGSGTRLTVV.

V is TRBV9 and J is TRBJ2-7, with TRBD1 identical over 11 bases. J lost 4 bases, V lost 3 bases, and 6 bases had no gene match. Germline CDR1 SGDLS, CDR2 YYNGEE. The CDR3 contains 15 residues. The CDR3 region is CASSAGQGATYEQYF. The DNA for the CDR3 is TGTGCCAGCAGCGCCGGACAGGGGGCAACGTACGAGCAGTACTTC.

This clone was seen a single time. The chain links TRBV29-1 to TRBJ1-1; 7 nucleotides agree with TRBD1. The CDR3 runs to 12 residues. From germline, CDR1 is SQVTM and CDR2 ANQGSEA. The trim removed 5 bases at V and 2 bases at J, leaving 2 bases unmatched. CDR3 bases: TGCAGCGTTAGACAGGGTAACACTGAAGCTTTCTTT. Its protein product is CSVRQGNTEAFF.

This chain connects TRBV4-1 to TRBJ1-1; TRBD1 aligns across 9 bases. The CDR3 length is 20 residues. Unmatched junction bases numbered 19, after V lost 0 bases and J lost 5 bases. The germline gives CDR1 MGHRA, CDR2 YSYEKL. The CDR3 here is CASSQDHRGRVSVNRTEAFF. As DNA, the CDR3 is TGCGCCAGCAGCCAAGACCACAGGGGGCGGGTGTCGGTTAACAGGACTGAAGCTTTCTTT.

This chain uses TRBV5-1 with TRBJ2-7; 8 nucleotides align to TRBD1. Germline loops: CDR1 SGHRS, CDR2 YFSETQ. CDR3 size: 14 residues. V gave up 5 bases and J gave up 2 bases; unmatched junction bases: 6. CDR3 amino acids: CASRPQGVPYEQYF. The CDR3 region has the DNA TGCGCCAGCAGGCCACAGGGGGTGCCCTACGAGCAGTACTTC.

The CDR3 sequence: CARRRAGRGGYEQYF. CDR3 in DNA: TGCGCCCGCCGCCGGGCGGGGCGGGGGGGCTACGAGCAGTACTTC. This chain uses TRBV5-1 with TRBJ2-7; 9 bases map to TRBD2. CDR1 is SGHRS, CDR2 YFSETQ, per germline. CDR3 length equals 15 residues. V was clipped by 10 bases and J by 3 bases; unmatched bases: 14.